Listed here is a single TCR beta chain. No antigen is known for it. PCR was performed using 60 Vbeta and 13 Jbeta primers. Here immunoSEQ multiplex PCR was the method, and the copy in TCRdb shows in-frame clones only, minus some. This sample carries under 95,000 clones, with 3% to 4% going to the ten biggest clones. The germline V and J ends were trimmed by 5 bases and 7 bases, with 18 bases remaining between them. CDR3 length: 15 amino acids. The germline gives CDR1 MDHEN, CDR2 SYDVKM. These data belong to a study of cytomegalovirus exposure and HLA in healthy donors. Turning to the study itself: Researchers found that approximately 77% of 398 genotyped donors fell within the Caucasian-associated ancestry cluster.

Regarding the study as a whole: Altogether, some 170 TCR beta chains were recorded as cytomegalovirus-associated.

This sequence joins TRBV28 and TRBJ1-5; TRBD1 is a possible D gene (6 bases). The TCR originated in a man younger than 35 in good health and CMV-seropositive. Sequencing was performed on PBMCs. The chain's CDR3 is CASSAPGTQGQPQHF. The CDR3 DNA is TGTGCCAGCAGTGCTCCGGGGACACAAGGACAGCCCCAGCATTTT.